This is a list of T cell receptor beta chains from one sample in a study of radiation and T cells in renal cell carcinoma. TCRdb's table, derived via immunoSEQ multiplex PCR, lists solely in-frame clones and lacks some. The repertoire holds about 130,000 clones, 85% to 90% seen once, with over 4.5% in the top ten. The material was blood, obtained from a patient whose treatment included radiotherapy and nephrectomy. These TCRs come from a woman between 65 and 79 years old with renal cell carcinoma. CDR3s include the opening cysteine and the closing phenylalanine or tryptophan. The D gene is left open where the match is weak. Rows may omit the clone size; those that give it use once, few, many or a size class.

>TRBV4-1|few|TRBD1|TRBJ2-7|15
TGCGCCAGCAGCCAGGACAGGGGTAACTCCTACGAGCAGTACTTC
CASSQDRGNSYEQYF
>TRBV5-6|NA|NA|TRBJ2-1|18
TGTGCCAGCAGCTTGGCCAAAGGGGGGCCGATGACCTACAATGAGCAGTTCTTC
CASSLAKGGPMTYNEQFF
>TRBV5-6|NA|NA|TRBJ1-2|15
TGTGCCAGCAGCTCACACTTTTTATCGAGACATGGCTACACCTTC
CASSSHFLSRHGYTF
>TRBV13|once|TRBD2|TRBJ2-7|17
TGTGCCAGCAGCCCACGGGGACTAGCGGGGGTTGCCTACGAGCAGTACTTC
CASSPRGLAGVAYEQYF
>TRBV1|NA|NA|TRBJ2-5|18
TGCACCAGCAGCCAGCCCACTAGCGGGGGGGCCGCGGGCGAGACCCAGTACTTC
CTSSQPTSGGAAGETQYF
>TRBV19|NA|NA|TRBJ2-3|15
TGTGCCAGTACTCAGGGGCAGGTGAGCACAGATACGCAGTATTTT
CASTQGQVSTDTQYF
>TRBV14|few|NA|TRBJ1-1|14
TGTGCCAGCAGCCCCAGGGCCTCGGCGGTGGAAGCTTTCTTT
CASSPRASAVEAFF
>TRBV28|NA|NA|TRBJ1-2|17
TGTGCCAGCAGTTGGACGGCGAGTAAAGGGCGAAACTATGGCTACACCTTC
CASSWTASKGRNYGYTF
>TRBV5-1|NA|TRBD1|TRBJ2-3|15
TGCGCCAGCAGCTTGGGGGGACAGGGAGTAGATACGCAGTATTTT
CASSLGGQGVDTQYF
>TRBV2|NA|NA|TRBJ1-3|15
TGTGCCAGCAACGAAGGAGGAGCTCTTGGAAACACCATATATTTT
CASNEGGALGNTIYF
>TRBV4-2|NA|TRBD1|TRBJ2-2|16
TGTGCCAGCAGCCCCCCTAGGGGACAGACAACCGGGGAGCTGTTTTTT
CASSPPRGQTTGELFF
>TRBV19|NA|NA|TRBJ2-3|11
TGTGCCAGTGGTGAGGCAGATACGCAGTATTTT
CASGEADTQYF
>TRBV18|NA|NA|TRBJ1-5|13
TGTGCCAGCTCCCCGGCCAACAATCAGCCCCAGCATTTT
CASSPANNQPQHF
>TRBV2|NA|NA|TRBJ2-5|13
TGTGCCAGCAGTGAAGAACTCGGGGAGACCCAGTACTTC
CASSEELGETQYF
>TRBV6-1|once|NA|TRBJ1-5|15
TGTGCCAGCGGGGGGAAACTCTTCGCCAATCAGCCCCAGCATTTT
CASGGKLFANQPQHF
>TRBV9|NA|NA|TRBJ2-5|14
TGTGCCAGCCCCGTTGGACTGGACCAAGAGACCCAGTACTTC
CASPVGLDQETQYF
>TRBV4-1|NA|NA|TRBJ2-2|16
TGCGCCAGCAGCCAAGAGGGCCTAGCTGACACCGGGGAGCTGTTTTTT
CASSQEGLADTGELFF
>TRBV9|NA|NA|TRBJ2-2|13
TGTGCCAGCAGCGAAAGCGTGGGCGGGGAGCTGTTTTTT
CASSESVGGELFF
>TRBV25-1|NA|NA|TRBJ2-2|14
TGTGCCAGCAGTGAATATTGGGATACCGGGGAGCTGTTTTTT
CASSEYWDTGELFF
>TRBV5-1|NA|TRBD1|TRBJ2-3|15
TGCGCCAGCAGCTTGGTTGGACAGGGGTTAGATACGCAGTATTTT
CASSLVGQGLDTQYF
>TRBV7-9|few|TRBD1|TRBJ1-1|13
TGTGCCAGCAGCTTAACGGACAGGGCTGAAGCTTTCTTT
CASSLTDRAEAFF
>TRBV7-2|NA|NA|TRBJ2-7|13
TGTGCCAGCAGCTTACCAAGTAACTACGAGCAGTACTTC
CASSLPSNYEQYF
>TRBV5-1|few|NA|TRBJ1-1|14
TGCGCCAGCACTGACGGGGGGAGCCACACTGAAGCTTTCTTT
CASTDGGSHTEAFF
>TRBV6-1|NA|TRBD2|TRBJ2-1|15
TGTGCCAGCAGCGCGCTAGCGGGGGGCTCCAATGAGCAGTTCTTC
CASSALAGGSNEQFF
>TRBV9|few|TRBD1|TRBJ1-1|15
TGTGCCAGCAGCACCCGGGACAGGGGGAACACTGAAGCTTTCTTT
CASSTRDRGNTEAFF
>TRBV7-2|NA|NA|TRBJ2-5|13
TGTGCCAGCAGCTCCACTAGGTGGGAGACCCAGTACTTC
CASSSTRWETQYF
>TRBV7-2|NA|NA|TRBJ1-4|14
TGTGCCAGCAGCTGGGCGGCAACTAATGAAAAACTGTTTTTT
CASSWAATNEKLFF
>TRBV9|NA|NA|TRBJ2-3|15
TGTGCCAGCAGCGTAGTCGGCGGGGGCACAGATACGCAGTATTTT
CASSVVGGGTDTQYF
>TRBV27|NA|TRBD2|TRBJ2-1|14
TGTGCCAGCAAAGGTAGCGGGGGGTGGAATGAGCAGTTCTTC
CASKGSGGWNEQFF
>TRBV5-1|NA|TRBD2|TRBJ2-5|15
TGCGCCAGCAGCCCGCACCAGACTAGCGGGGAGACCCAGTACTTC
CASSPHQTSGETQYF
>TRBV5-1|NA|NA|TRBJ1-1|15
TGCGCCAGCAGCTTGGCGGCGGTCGGGAACACTGAAGCTTTCTTT
CASSLAAVGNTEAFF
>TRBV28|NA|NA|TRBJ1-1|14
TGTGCCAGCATTACTCTAGGGGGGAACACTGAAGCTTTCTTT
CASITLGGNTEAFF
>TRBV4-3|NA|NA|TRBJ2-7|13
TGCGCCAGCAGCCAAGAGCAGGGCTACGAGCAGTACTTC
CASSQEQGYEQYF
>TRBV7-2|NA|NA|TRBJ1-2|14
TGTGCCAGCAGCTTAGATGTGACAGCCTATGGCTACACCTTC
CASSLDVTAYGYTF
>TRBV6-1|NA|NA|TRBJ1-6|13
TGTGCCAGCAGTCCGGCCGCAAATTCACCCCTCCACTTT
CASSPAANSPLHF
>TRBV6-6|NA|NA|TRBJ2-1|15
TGTGCCAGCAGTTACACCATGGACGGATACAATGAGCAGTTCTTC
CASSYTMDGYNEQFF
>TRBV9|NA|NA|TRBJ1-4|14
TGTGCCAGCAGCCCAGGCCAGGGGACAGAAAAACTGTTTTTT
CASSPGQGTEKLFF
>TRBV14|NA|TRBD1|TRBJ2-7|14
TGTGCCAGCAGCCGCCGGGACAGGGGCTACGAGCAGTACTTC
CASSRRDRGYEQYF
>TRBV4-2|NA|NA|TRBJ1-1|14
TGTGCCAGCAGCCAAGTCGGAGGGATCTCTGAAGCTTTCTTT
CASSQVGGISEAFF
>TRBV10-1|NA|TRBD1|TRBJ1-1|14
TGCGCCAGCAGTGAGCAGGGGGAGGGTACTGAAGCTTTCTTT
CASSEQGEGTEAFF
>TRBV7-9|NA|TRBD2|TRBJ2-3|15
TGTGCCAGCAGTCGGACTAGCGGGGCCACAGATACGCAGTATTTT
CASSRTSGATDTQYF
>TRBV11-2|NA|NA|TRBJ1-2|14
TGTGCCAGCAGCCGCGGGCACCTTAACTATGGCTACACCTTC
CASSRGHLNYGYTF
>TRBV5-6|NA|NA|TRBJ1-6|13
TGTGCCAGCAGCCCCGGGACCCATTCACCCCTCCACTTT
CASSPGTHSPLHF
>TRBV4-1|NA|NA|TRBJ2-3|16
TGCGCCAGCAGCCAAGAGGGCGGGGGCGCCAGAAATACGCAGTATTTT
CASSQEGGGARNTQYF
>TRBV7-8|NA|NA|TRBJ2-7|13
TGTGCCAGCAGCATCCATGGGACTTACGAGCAGTACTTC
CASSIHGTYEQYF
>TRBV5-1|NA|TRBD2|TRBJ2-5|18
TGCGCCAGCAGCTCGGCATACCCCCGGGGGGGCGGAGGCGAGACCCAGTACTTC
CASSSAYPRGGGGETQYF
>TRBV9|NA|NA|TRBJ2-3|13
TGTGCCAGCAGCGGGGGGGCCACAGATACGCAGTATTTT
CASSGGATDTQYF
>TRBV11-2|NA|TRBD1|TRBJ1-4|15
TGTGCCAGCAGCGCGACAGGGGCCGTGGGTGAAAAACTGTTTTTT
CASSATGAVGEKLFF
>TRBV19|NA|NA|TRBJ1-1|17
TGTGCCAGTAGTATCCCTGGACGGGGGGGAACGAACACTGAAGCTTTCTTT
CASSIPGRGGTNTEAFF
>TRBV5-8|NA|TRBD1|TRBJ2-3|14
TGTGCCAGCAGCTTGGGGGGACAGGGTGATACGCAGTATTTT
CASSLGGQGDTQYF
>TRBV5-4|NA|TRBD1|TRBJ1-1|18
TGTGCCAGCAGCCCCATTGGGACAGGGATCACCTTGAACACTGAAGCTTTCTTT
CASSPIGTGITLNTEAFF
>TRBV7-6|NA|TRBD2|TRBJ2-5|17
TGTGCCAGCAGCGAAGGACTAGCCCGGCGGTCCCAAGAGACCCAGTACTTC
CASSEGLARRSQETQYF
>TRBV19|once|TRBD1|TRBJ1-5|15
TGTGCCAGTAAAACGGACAGGGGTCGCGTTCAGCCCCAGCATTTT
CASKTDRGRVQPQHF
>TRBV28|once|TRBD1|TRBJ1-1|12
TGTGCCAGCGCGGGGGGACAGAGTTCCGCTTTCTTT
CASAGGQSSAFF
>TRBV5-1|NA|NA|TRBJ2-3|18
TGCGCCAGCAGCTTGGGGGCTAGCGCACTTGGGAGCACAGATACGCAGTATTTT
CASSLGASALGSTDTQYF
>TRBV6-1|NA|TRBD1|TRBJ1-1|13
TGTGCCAGCAGCAGGGGGCGCGGCACTGAAGCTTTCTTT
CASSRGRGTEAFF
>TRBV19|once|NA|TRBJ1-5|14
TGTGCCAGTAGTGGTCAGGCGGGCAATCAGCCCCAGCATTTT
CASSGQAGNQPQHF
>TRBV19|few|NA|TRBJ1-1|14
TGTGCCAGTAGTTCCCGAGCACTCGACACTGAAGCTTTCTTT
CASSSRALDTEAFF
>TRBV5-1|NA|NA|TRBJ1-1|14
TGCGCCAGCAGCTTGGACGGACGCCCCACTGAAGCTTTCTTT
CASSLDGRPTEAFF